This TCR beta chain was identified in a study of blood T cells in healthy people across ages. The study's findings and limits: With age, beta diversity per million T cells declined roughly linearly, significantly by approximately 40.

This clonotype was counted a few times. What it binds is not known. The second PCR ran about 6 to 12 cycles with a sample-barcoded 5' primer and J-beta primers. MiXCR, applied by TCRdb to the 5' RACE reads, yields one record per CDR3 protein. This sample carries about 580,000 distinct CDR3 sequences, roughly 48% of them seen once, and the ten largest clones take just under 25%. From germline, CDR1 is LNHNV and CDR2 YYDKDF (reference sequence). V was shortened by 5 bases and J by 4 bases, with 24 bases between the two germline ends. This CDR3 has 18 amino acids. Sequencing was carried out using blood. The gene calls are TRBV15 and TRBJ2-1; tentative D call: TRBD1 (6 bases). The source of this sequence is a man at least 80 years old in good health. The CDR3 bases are TGTGCCACCAGCCGAGGGAGATACAGGGAGCCCCTGTACAATGAGCAGTTCTTC. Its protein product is CATSRGRYREPLYNEQFF.